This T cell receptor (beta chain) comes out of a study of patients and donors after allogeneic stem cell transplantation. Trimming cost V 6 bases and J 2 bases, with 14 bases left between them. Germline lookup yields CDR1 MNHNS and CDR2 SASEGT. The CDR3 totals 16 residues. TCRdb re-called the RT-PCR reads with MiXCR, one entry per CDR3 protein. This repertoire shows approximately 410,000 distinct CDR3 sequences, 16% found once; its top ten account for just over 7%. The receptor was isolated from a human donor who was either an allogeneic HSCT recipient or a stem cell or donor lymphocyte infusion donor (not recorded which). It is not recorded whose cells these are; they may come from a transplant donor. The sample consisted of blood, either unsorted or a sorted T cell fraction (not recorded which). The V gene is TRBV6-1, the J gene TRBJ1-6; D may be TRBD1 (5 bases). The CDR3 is CASSQNRDPYNSPLHF. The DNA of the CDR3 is TGTGCCAGCAGCCAGAACCGGGACCCCTATAATTCACCCCTCCACTTT.